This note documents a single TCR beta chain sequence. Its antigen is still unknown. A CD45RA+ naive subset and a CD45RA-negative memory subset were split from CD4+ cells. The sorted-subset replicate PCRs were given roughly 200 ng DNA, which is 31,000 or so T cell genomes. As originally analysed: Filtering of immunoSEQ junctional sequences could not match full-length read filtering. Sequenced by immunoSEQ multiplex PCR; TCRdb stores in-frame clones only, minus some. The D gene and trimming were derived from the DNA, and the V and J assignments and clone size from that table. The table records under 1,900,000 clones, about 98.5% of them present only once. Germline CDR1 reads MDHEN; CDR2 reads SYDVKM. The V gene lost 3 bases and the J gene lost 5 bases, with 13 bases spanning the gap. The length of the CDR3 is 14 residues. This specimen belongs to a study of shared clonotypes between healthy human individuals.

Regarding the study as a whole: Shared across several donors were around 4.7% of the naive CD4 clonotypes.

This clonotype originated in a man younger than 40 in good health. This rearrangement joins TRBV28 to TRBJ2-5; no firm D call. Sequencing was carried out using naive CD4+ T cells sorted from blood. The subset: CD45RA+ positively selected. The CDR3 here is CASSFSAVPETQYF. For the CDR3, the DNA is TGTGCCAGCAGTTTCTCGGCGGTCCCGGAGACCCAGTACTTC.